This T cell receptor beta chain was profiled in a study of cytomegalovirus exposure and HLA in healthy donors. Study-wide results and caveats: Cytomegalovirus status was reportedly diagnosed by the classifier with high specificity and sensitivity.

The junction had 15 bases not matched to a gene; V was cut back by 4 bases and J by 8 bases. This CDR3 has 16 residues. The germline CDR1 and CDR2 sequences are SGHDT and YYEEEE. Note on this clone: Its antigen is currently unknown.

Primers for the PCR totalled 60 Vbeta and 13 Jbeta. The repertoire was sequenced with immunoSEQ multiplex PCR; TCRdb's copy has only in-frame clones and lacks some. The repertoire holds under 150,000 clones, with roughly four fifths as singletons. V usage is TRBV5-6 and J usage is TRBJ2-1; 7 nucleotides align to TRBD2. The sample was PBMCs. The TCR was taken from a man aged 18 to 29 in good health and CMV-seronegative. DNA of the CDR3: TGTGCCAGCAGCCTTCGGGGGAGCGGGGATTGGGATGAGCAGTTCTTC. Its translation: CASSLRGSGDWDEQFF.